The 12 T cell receptor beta chains below come from one sample, sequenced in a study of tumor-infiltrating lymphocytes in primary liver carcinoma. Blood RNA was derived from unsorted whole blood, and germline DNA was extracted too. Making TCR beta cDNA involved approximately 0.5 ug total RNA and a constant-region primer. Three nested multiplex PCR rounds, a slightly modified ARM-PCR, produced the libraries for TCR beta. The study ran its first two PCR rounds for around 10 cycles each, using TRBV1-TRBV30 forward primers and a C-beta reverse primer. TCRdb re-analysed the multiplex PCR reads in MiXCR, keeping a single row per CDR3 protein. In the table there are hundreds of thousands of distinct CDR3 sequences, approximately 65% of which are singletons. Material: peripheral blood. All receptors come from a man aged 35 to 55 with primary liver carcinoma and hepatitis B virus infection.

This chain connects TRBV4-2 to TRBJ2-3; the D is unclear. Per germline, CDR1 LGHNA and CDR2 YNFKEQ. Trimming cost V 8 bases and J 6 bases, with 18 bases left between them. The CDR3 totals 14 residues. CDR3 nucleotides: TGTGCCAGCGGCCCTCGCGCGGTAGAGGATACGCAGTATTTT. Encoded protein: CASGPRAVEDTQYF.

In regard to this clonotype: Relative to the germline gene, one junction end is altered; a read error may explain this. The genes are TRBV11-3 and TRBJ2-3; D gene ambiguous. This CDR3 is 14 amino acids long. Germline CDR1 and CDR2: SGHNT and YENEEA. The CDR3 reads CGSSLTVSRDTQYF. DNA for the CDR3: TGTGGCAGCAGCTTAACGGTTAGCAGAGATACGCAGTATTTT.

The chain has TRBV11-2 and TRBJ2-2, with 8 bases that match TRBD1. J gave up 4 bases and V 8 bases, and 12 bases lay outside the gene matches. CDR1 and CDR2 (germline): SGHAT, FQNNGV. This CDR3 comprises 16 residues. CDR3 bases: TGTGCCAGCTTAGCCCAGGGGGCGCGAGGCACCGGGGAGCTGTTTTTT. Its translation: CASLAQGARGTGELFF.

On this clonotype: This may come from a read error, since a much larger clone is one base off. The chain uses TRBV6-2 or TRBV6-3 and TRBJ2-5, with 7 bases that match TRBD2. Germline CDR1 and CDR2: MNHEY and SVGEGT. The CDR3 totals 12 residues. Germline trimming cut 8 bases from V and 6 bases from J; bases unmatched to any gene: 6. As DNA, the CDR3 is TGTGCCAGCGGGGAGGGGCGAAAGACCCAGTACTTC. Residues: CASGEGRKTQYF.

Points on this clonotype: A junction boundary mismatches the germline segment, possibly from a read error. The gene calls are TRBV6-1 and TRBJ2-7, with 10 bases lining up with TRBD2. This CDR3 has 15 residues. Per germline, CDR1 MNHNS and CDR2 SASEGT. Here the CDR3 DNA reads TGTGCCAACAGTGAGATAGGACTAGCGGCCTACGAGCAGTACTTC. This sequence encodes CANSEIGLAAYEQYF.

Details on this clonotype: A read error may be the cause here, since a much bigger clone is one base away. The V call is TRBV29-1, the J call TRBJ2-7; D could derive from TRBD1 or TRBD2 (7 bases each). Germline CDR1 is SQVTM and CDR2 is ANQGSEA. This CDR3 region has 11 residues. The CDR3 nucleotides read TGCGGCGGGGGACAGTCCTACGAGCAGTACTTC. Amino acid sequence: CGGGQSYEQYF.

Of note for this clonotype: It may be a read error: a sequence one base away is much more abundant. The chain uses TRBV13 and TRBJ2-5; 7 bases fit TRBD2. The germline CDR1 and CDR2 sequences are PRHDT and FYEKMQ (reference sequence). This CDR3 spans 14 amino acids. CDR3 nucleotide sequence: TGTGTCAGCAGCTACGGGACTATCGAGGAGACCCAGTACTTC. Translation: CVSSYGTIEETQYF.

As concerns this clonotype: This may arise from a read error, as a much more abundant clone is one base away. The chain employs TRBV6-6 and TRBJ2-6; maybe TRBD1 (5 bases). This CDR3 comprises 14 residues. Germline V gene sequence: CDR1 MNHNY, CDR2 SVGAGI (reference sequence). CDR3 amino acids: CATRSSSGANVLPF. The CDR3 nucleotides read TGTGCCACCAGGAGCTCCTCTGGGGCCAACGTCCTGCCTTTC.

As concerns this clonotype: Given a much more abundant clone one base away, this may be a read error. This sequence joins TRBV6-6 and TRBJ2-6; the D gene could be TRBD1 or TRBD2 (5 bases each). This CDR3 is built from 16 residues. Germline V gene data show CDR1 as MNHNY and CDR2 as SVGAGI (reference sequence). The CDR3 sequence: CASCLPGRAGAKVLTF. In DNA form, the CDR3 reads TGTGCCAGCTGCCTCCCCGGACGAGCCGGGGCCAAGGTCCTGACTTTC.

The chain couples TRBV6-1 to TRBJ2-3; TRBD2 aligns across 8 bases. The germline V gene encodes CDR1 MNHNS and CDR2 SASEGT. V trimming: 6 bases; J trimming: 3 bases; junction bases outside the gene matches: 14. CDR3 length: 17 residues. CDR3 protein: CASRRVYSGTVTDTQYF. DNA of the CDR3: TGTGCCAGCAGGCGGGTTTATAGCGGGACCGTGACAGATACGCAGTATTTT.

To note about this clonotype: Since a much larger clone is just one base distant, this may be a read error. The V call is TRBV12-3 or TRBV12-4, the J call TRBJ1-3; no clear D gene. Trimming stripped 5 bases from V and 2 bases from J, with 10 bases between. CDR3 size: 14 residues. As DNA, the CDR3 is TGTGCCAGCAGTCGGACGGGCACTGGAAACACCATATATTTT. Its translation: CASSRTGTGNTIYF.

This clonotype was detected many times. The gene calls are TRBV6-7 and TRBJ1-5, with 10 bases lining up with TRBD1. TRBV6-7 is identified as an open reading frame with a role that is uncertain. This CDR3 has 21 amino acids. V shed 3 bases, J shed 2 bases, and the junction held 19 bases outside the gene matches. CDR3 DNA sequence: TGTGCCAGCAGTTATTCGATCCGGGACAGGGGTGTTGGGGGCGGCAATCAGCCCCAGCATTTT. As protein: CASSYSIRDRGVGGGNQPQHF.